The 20 T cell receptor beta chains in this list originate from one sample, sequenced in a study of OX40 agonist ivuxolimab in advanced cancers. Libraries were constructed by the immunoSEQ multiplex PCR assay. TCRdb limited this immuneACCESS table to in-frame rearrangements with V and J called. A share of clones is missing; checked studies link under half to unresolved V genes, and the rest is unexplained. The sample table records about 36,000 clones; around 73% of these occur just once. The ten most abundant clones make up around 13% of the sample. Sequenced material: CD4+ or CD8+ T cells sorted from blood, taken in a trial of the OX40 agonist ivuxolimab. Receptor source: an adult with an advanced solid tumor such as melanoma, head and neck, liver or kidney cancer.

A single count supports this clone. The J gene is TRBJ1-1, the V gene TRBV13, with a possible D match to TRBD1 (5 bases). V lost 7 bases to trimming and J lost 4 bases, with 22 bases between them. Germline loops: CDR1 PRHDT, CDR2 FYEKMQ (reference sequence). The CDR3 contains 16 residues. This CDR3 reads CASTPPDTRLGTEAFF. The CDR3 nucleotides read TGTGCCAGCACCCCTCCGGACACCCGTTTGGGCACTGAAGCTTTCTTT.

The chain combines TRBV6-1 with TRBJ2-1, with D possibly matching TRBD1 (6 bases). The V gene lost 5 bases and the J gene lost 5 bases, with 10 bases spanning the gap. CDR3 size: 13 residues. Germline CDR1 MNHNS, CDR2 SASEGT. In DNA, the CDR3 is TGTGCCAGCAGTACCGGGACAAACAATGAGCAGTTCTTC. Translated: CASSTGTNNEQFF.

V and J are TRBV11-3 and TRBJ1-5; 8 bases fit TRBD1. V was pared by 0 bases and J by 7 bases, with 2 bases of the junction left unmatched. This CDR3 region has 14 residues. The germline V gene encodes CDR1 SGHNT and CDR2 YENEEA. The CDR3 reads CASSLDRGRQPQHF. DNA for the CDR3: TGTGCCAGCAGCTTAGACAGGGGGCGGCAGCCCCAGCATTTT.

This chain links TRBV5-8 with TRBJ2-7, with D possibly being TRBD2 (6 bases). Germline assignment: CDR1 SGHTS and CDR2 YDEGEE. This CDR3 is 13 amino acids long. V lost 0 bases and J 3 bases, leaving 7 bases between the germline ends. This chain's CDR3 is CASSLAEGYEQYF. The CDR3 coding sequence is TGTGCCAGCAGCTTGGCGGAGGGCTACGAGCAGTACTTC.

The chain is built from TRBV9 and TRBJ2-3; D ambiguous. Germline CDR1 reads SGDLS; CDR2 reads YYNGEE. Trimming cost V 2 bases and J 5 bases, with 9 bases left between them. The CDR3 loop spans 13 amino acids. The CDR3: CASSVDGLDTQYF. In DNA form, the CDR3 reads TGTGCCAGCAGCGTCGACGGTTTAGATACGCAGTATTTT.

This chain uses TRBV7-8 with TRBJ2-5; a possible D gene is TRBD2 (6 bases). The DNA end favors TRBJ2-7, so the J call may be wrong. Germline CDR1 reads SGHVS; CDR2 reads FQNEAQ. The CDR3 is 14 amino acids. The CDR3 DNA sequence: TGTGCCAGCAGCTTTAGCGGATCTATTGGCGAGCAGTACTTC. It codes for CASSFSGSIGEQYF.

The chain uses TRBV4-1 and TRBJ1-3; no firm D call. Trimming shortened V by 0 bases and J by 2 bases, and 17 bases separated the two germline ends. Germline assignment: CDR1 MGHRA and CDR2 YSYEKL. There are 18 residues in the CDR3. CDR3 amino acids: CASSQDFAGGAPGNTIYF. CDR3 nucleotide sequence: TGCGCCAGCAGCCAAGATTTTGCAGGAGGCGCCCCTGGAAACACCATATATTTT.

The chain employs TRBV12-5 and TRBJ2-1, with 7 bases lining up with TRBD2. The CDR3 covers 15 residues. J was trimmed by 5 bases and V by 8 bases; bases with no gene match: 12. Germline loops: CDR1 LGHNT, CDR2 FRNRAP. The CDR3 DNA is TGTGCTAGTAGGGGAGGGGCTTTTCTTGACAATGAGCAGTTCTTC. Protein sequence: CASRGGAFLDNEQFF. Looking up the rest from reference TRBV12-5 and TRBJ2-1 gives the full variable domain: DARVTQTPRHKVTEMGQEVTMRCQPILGHNTVFWYRQTMMQGLELLAYFRNRAPLDDSGMPKDRFSAEMPDATLATLKIQPSEPRDSAVYFCASRGGAFLDNEQFFGPGTRLTVL.

This clone is a singleton in its sample. The chain is built from TRBV6-6 and TRBJ2-7; maybe TRBD1 (6 bases). There are 14 residues in the CDR3. V was pared by 5 bases and J by 1 base, with 12 bases between. The germline CDR1 and CDR2 sequences are MNHNY and SVGAGI (reference sequence). CDR3 nucleotides: TGTGCCAGCAGTAGGGGGACGGATTCCTACGAGCAGTACTTC. Its protein product is CASSRGTDSYEQYF.

This clone has just a few counts. This sample includes further DNA sequences coding for the same CDR3. This chain links TRBV28 with TRBJ2-7, with 7 bases aligning to TRBD2. Trimming removed 5 bases from V and 6 bases from J; junction bases left unmatched: 4. Germline CDR1 and CDR2: MDHEN and SYDVKM. CDR3 length: 12 amino acids. The DNA of the CDR3 is TGTGCCAGCAGTCTACAGCGGGGCGAGCAGTACTTC. Protein product: CASSLQRGEQYF. Supplemented by reference TRBV28 and TRBJ2-7, the full variable domain reads DVKVTQSSRYLVKRTGEKVFLECVQDMDHENMFWYRQDPGLGLRLIYFSYDVKMKEKGDIPEGYSVSREKKERFSLILESASTNQTSMYLCASSLQRGEQYFGPGTRLTVT.

The chain has TRBV28 and TRBJ2-5, with D maybe TRBD1 (5 bases). Trimming took off 4 bases at V and 3 bases at J, with 18 bases between the two ends. The CDR3 runs to 16 residues. Germline CDR1 MDHEN, CDR2 SYDVKM. CDR3 in amino acids: CASSSPRLIREETQYF. The CDR3 nucleotides are TGTGCCAGCAGTTCACCCCGCCTAATCAGGGAAGAGACCCAGTACTTC.

The chain recombines TRBV29-1 with TRBJ2-3; 10 positions agree with TRBD2. This CDR3 is 15 amino acids long. The V gene end was trimmed by 5 bases and the J gene end by 4 bases; junction bases not matched to a gene: 9. Germline CDR1 reads SQVTM; CDR2 reads ANQGSEA. CDR3 in DNA: TGCAGCGTTTGGGGACTAGCGATTGAAGCAGATACGCAGTATTTT. Its protein product is CSVWGLAIEADTQYF.

The chain links TRBV18 to TRBJ2-1, with a weak D call TRBD2 (6 bases). CDR3 length equals 11 residues. CDR1 KGHSH and CDR2 LQKENI come from the germline V gene. Trimming shortened V by 6 bases and J by 11 bases, and 11 bases separated the two germline ends. CDR3 in amino acids: CASSVEGKQFF. Written as DNA, the CDR3 is TGTGCCAGCTCGGTGGAGGGGAAGCAGTTCTTC.

This rearrangement joins TRBV10-2 to TRBJ1-1; D not certain. The germline V and J ends were trimmed by 10 bases and 4 bases, with 19 bases remaining between them. The CDR3 covers 14 residues. Germline CDR1 WSHSY, CDR2 SAAADI. For the CDR3, the DNA is TGCGCCACCCTCCCCGGAGGCCGGGGCACTGAAGCTTTCTTT. Translated, it gives CATLPGGRGTEAFF.

This clone was seen a handful of times. This sequence joins TRBV7-8 and TRBJ1-1; D gene uncertain. Germline V lookup: CDR1 SGHVS, CDR2 FQNEAQ. V lost 5 bases and J lost 6, with 7 bases in between. The CDR3 spans 11 residues. CDR3 nucleotide sequence: TGTGCCAGCAGCCCCACTCCTGAAGCTTTCTTT. Protein sequence: CASSPTPEAFF.

V and J are TRBV6-1 and TRBJ1-4; TRBD1 might be the D (6 bases). Germline CDR1 is MNHNS and CDR2 is SASEGT. Trimming cost V 0 bases and J 8 bases, with 13 bases left between them. The CDR3 totals 15 residues. CDR3: CASSEARDTREKLFF. In DNA form, the CDR3 reads TGTGCCAGCAGTGAAGCGCGGGACACTCGGGAAAAACTGTTTTTT.

The genes are TRBV5-1 and TRBJ2-5; D may be TRBD1 (6 bases). There are 15 residues in the CDR3. V lost 3 bases to trimming and J lost 5 bases, with 17 bases between them. The germline CDR1 and CDR2 sequences are SGHRS and YFSETQ. The CDR3 region has the DNA TGCGCCAGCAGCTCCGGGACACCCCCTGTGGAGACCCAGTACTTC. Translating gives CASSSGTPPVETQYF.

V and J are TRBV9 and TRBJ1-2; 11 positions match TRBD1. V was clipped by 3 bases and J by 4 bases; unmatched bases: 17. Germline V gene lookup returns CDR1 SGDLS and CDR2 YYNGEE. The CDR3 spans 19 residues. CDR3 DNA sequence: TGTGCCAGCAGCGACCGGGTGGGGACAGGGGGATCGGATCCCTATGGCTACACCTTC. This encodes CASSDRVGTGGSDPYGYTF. The variable domain in full, with the rest retrieved from reference TRBV9 and TRBJ1-2, is DSGVTQTPKHLITATGQRVTLRCSPRSGDLSVYWYQQSLDQGLQFLIQYYNGEERAKGNILERFSAQQFPDLHSELNLSSLELGDSALYFCASSDRVGTGGSDPYGYTFGSGTRLTVV.

The chain joins TRBV10-3 to TRBJ1-2; the D is unclear. Germline-derived CDR1 and CDR2 are ENHRY and SYGVKD. The CDR3 is 13 amino acids. V lost 7 bases and J 4 bases, leaving 13 bases between the germline ends. This CDR3 is CAITGDGVYGYTF. The CDR3 bases are TGTGCCATCACGGGCGATGGGGTCTATGGCTACACCTTC.

The gene calls are TRBV13 and TRBJ2-7, with D unclear. Looked up from germline, CDR1 is PRHDT and CDR2 is FYEKMQ (reference sequence). The CDR3 loop spans 12 amino acids. V lost 5 bases and J 2 bases, leaving 7 bases between the germline ends. The CDR3 DNA reads as TGTGCCAGCAGCGGAGTTCCCTACGAGCAGTACTTC. Translating gives CASSGVPYEQYF.